Below are 3 T cell receptor beta chains sequenced from a single sample in a study of neurological immune-mediated disorders. As to time point: longitudinal time-point 2. MiXCR, run by TCRdb on the 5' RACE reads, gives a single entry per CDR3 protein. The sample contains approximately 82,000 distinct CDR3 sequences, over 10% of which appear only once. Source material: PBMCs. Every receptor here comes from a female donor with HTLV-1-associated myelopathy (HAM/TSP).

The sample holds many counts of this clonotype. The chain couples TRBV12-3 or TRBV12-4 to TRBJ2-3; 7 bases agree with TRBD1. The V gene end was trimmed by 3 bases and the J gene end by 4 bases; junction bases not matched to a gene: 7. The CDR3 has 15 amino acids. The CDR3 bases are TGTGCCAGCAGTTTGACAGGGATTGAGGCAGATACGCAGTATTTT. Its translation: CASSLTGIEADTQYF.

This clonotype was recorded many times. The chain's CDR3 is CASSLETSYNSPLHF. In DNA, the CDR3 is TGTGCCAGCAGCTTGGAAACATCCTATAATTCACCCCTCCACTTT. The rearrangement joins TRBV5-5 to TRBJ1-6; D remains unclear. This CDR3 region has 15 residues. V was shortened by 0 bases and J by 1 base, with 5 bases between the two germline ends. Germline lookup yields CDR1 SGHKS and CDR2 YYEKEE (reference sequence).

This clonotype was counted at least ten times. The chain has TRBV2 and TRBJ2-5; TRBD1 might be the D (6 bases). CDR3 size: 12 residues. Trimming stripped 4 bases from V and 5 bases from J, with 8 bases between. Germline V gives CDR1 SNHLY, CDR2 FYNNEI. CDR3 amino acids: CASSGGGETQYF. CDR3 coding DNA: TGTGCCAGCAGTGGAGGGGGTGAGACCCAGTACTTC.